Included here is one TCR beta chain sequence, with context. Its matching antigen is unknown. Using immunoSEQ multiplex PCR, the repertoire was profiled, and TCRdb retains in-frame clones only, with some absent. This sample carries a few million clones, 90% to 95% of them seen once, and the ten largest clones take 0.39%. The ends lost 4 bases at V and 4 bases at J; junction bases unmatched: 5. The CDR3 loop spans 13 amino acids. CDR1 is SGHKS and CDR2 is YYEKEE in the germline V gene (reference sequence). This record comes from a study of shared clonotypes between healthy human individuals. About the research overall: CD4 naive and CD4 memory each took three plates per donor, while CD8 naive took two and CD8 memory one.

Broader study findings: Across subsets, estimated richness was generally greater for naive than for memory populations.

The chain links TRBV5-5 to TRBJ2-7; 7 nucleotides align to TRBD1. This receptor was taken from a young man in good health. Some clones in this sample may be carry-over from other donors' samples. Sample: naive CD4+ T cells from PBMCs. Subset meaning: CD45RA+ positively selected. The DNA for the CDR3 is TGTGCCAGCAGCGTAAACAGGGGTTACGAGCAGTACTTC. Its protein product is CASSVNRGYEQYF.